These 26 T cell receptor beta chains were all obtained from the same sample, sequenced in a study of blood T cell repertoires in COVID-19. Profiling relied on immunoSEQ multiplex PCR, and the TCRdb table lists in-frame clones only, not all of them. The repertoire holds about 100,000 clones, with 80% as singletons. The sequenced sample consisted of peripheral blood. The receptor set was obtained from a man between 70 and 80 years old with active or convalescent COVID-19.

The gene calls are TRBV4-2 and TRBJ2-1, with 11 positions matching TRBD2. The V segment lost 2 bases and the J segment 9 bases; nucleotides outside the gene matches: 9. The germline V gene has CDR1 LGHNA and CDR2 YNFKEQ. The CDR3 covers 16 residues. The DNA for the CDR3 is TGTGCCAGCAGCCAAACACCGACTAGCGGGAATGGTGAGCAGTTCTTC. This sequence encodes CASSQTPTSGNGEQFF.

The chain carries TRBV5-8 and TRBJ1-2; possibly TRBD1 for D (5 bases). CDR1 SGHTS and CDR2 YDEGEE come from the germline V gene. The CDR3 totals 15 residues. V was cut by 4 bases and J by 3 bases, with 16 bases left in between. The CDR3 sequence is CASSPLSGDHYGYTF. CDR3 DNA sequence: TGTGCCAGCAGCCCCCTTTCGGGGGATCACTATGGCTACACCTTC.

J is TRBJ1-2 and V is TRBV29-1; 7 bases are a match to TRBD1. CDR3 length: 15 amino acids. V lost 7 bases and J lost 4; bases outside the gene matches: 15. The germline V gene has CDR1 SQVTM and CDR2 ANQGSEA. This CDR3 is CSADVQGRLGYGYTF. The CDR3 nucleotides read TGCAGCGCTGACGTACAGGGGCGACTCGGCTATGGCTACACCTTC.

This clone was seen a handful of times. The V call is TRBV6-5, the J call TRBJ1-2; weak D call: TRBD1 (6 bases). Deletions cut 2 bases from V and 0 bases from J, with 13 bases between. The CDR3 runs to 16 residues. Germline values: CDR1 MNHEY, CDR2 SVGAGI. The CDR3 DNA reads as TGTGCCAGCAGTTACGGGCCAGGGGATACTAACTATGGCTACACCTTC. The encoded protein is CASSYGPGDTNYGYTF.

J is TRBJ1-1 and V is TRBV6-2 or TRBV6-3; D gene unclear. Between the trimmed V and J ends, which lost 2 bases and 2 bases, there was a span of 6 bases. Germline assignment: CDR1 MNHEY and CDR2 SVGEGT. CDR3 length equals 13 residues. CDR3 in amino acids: CASSYISNTEAFF. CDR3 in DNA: TGTGCCAGCAGTTACATTTCAAACACTGAAGCTTTCTTT.

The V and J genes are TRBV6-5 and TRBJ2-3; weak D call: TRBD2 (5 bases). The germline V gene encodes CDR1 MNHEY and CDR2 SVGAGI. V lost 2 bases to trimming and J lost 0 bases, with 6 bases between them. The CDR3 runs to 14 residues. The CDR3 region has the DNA TGTGCCAGCAGTTACACGGGGAGCACAGATACGCAGTATTTT. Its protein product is CASSYTGSTDTQYF.

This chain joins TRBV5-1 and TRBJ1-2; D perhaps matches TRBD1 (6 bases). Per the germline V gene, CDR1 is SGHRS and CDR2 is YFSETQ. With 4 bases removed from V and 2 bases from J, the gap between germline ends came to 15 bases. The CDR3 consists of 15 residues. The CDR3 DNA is TGCGCCAGCAGCCCCCTTACAGGGCCCAACTATGGCTACACCTTC. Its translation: CASSPLTGPNYGYTF.

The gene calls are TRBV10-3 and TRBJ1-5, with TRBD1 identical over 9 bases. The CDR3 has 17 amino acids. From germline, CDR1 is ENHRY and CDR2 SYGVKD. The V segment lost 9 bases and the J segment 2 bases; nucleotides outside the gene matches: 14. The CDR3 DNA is TGTGCCATGAGAATACCGGCGGACAGGGGCCGCAATCAGCCCCAGCATTTT. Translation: CAMRIPADRGRNQPQHF.

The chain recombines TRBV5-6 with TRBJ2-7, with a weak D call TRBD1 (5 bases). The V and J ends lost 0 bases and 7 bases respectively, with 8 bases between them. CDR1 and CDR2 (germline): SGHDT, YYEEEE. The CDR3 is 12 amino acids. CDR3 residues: CASSLGSGEQYF. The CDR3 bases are TGTGCCAGCAGCTTGGGATCAGGGGAGCAGTACTTC.

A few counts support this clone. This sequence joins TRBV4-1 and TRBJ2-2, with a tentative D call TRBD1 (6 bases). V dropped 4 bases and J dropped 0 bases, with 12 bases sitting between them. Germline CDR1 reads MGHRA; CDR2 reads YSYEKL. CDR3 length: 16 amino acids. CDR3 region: CASSPQGRSNTGELFF. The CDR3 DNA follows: TGCGCCAGCAGCCCCCAGGGGCGGTCGAACACCGGGGAGCTGTTTTTT.

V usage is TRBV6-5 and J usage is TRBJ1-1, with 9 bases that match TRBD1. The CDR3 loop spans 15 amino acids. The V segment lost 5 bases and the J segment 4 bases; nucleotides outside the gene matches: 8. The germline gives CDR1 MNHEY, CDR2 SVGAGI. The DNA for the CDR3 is TGTGCCAGCAGTCCGGGGGACAGGGCGACCACTGAAGCTTTCTTT. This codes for CASSPGDRATTEAFF.

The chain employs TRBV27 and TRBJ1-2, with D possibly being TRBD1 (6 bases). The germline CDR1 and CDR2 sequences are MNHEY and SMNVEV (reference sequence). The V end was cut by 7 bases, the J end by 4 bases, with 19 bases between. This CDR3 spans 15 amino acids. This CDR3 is CASKLGPGALYGYTF. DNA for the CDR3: TGTGCCAGCAAATTGGGGCCAGGGGCCCTCTATGGCTACACCTTC.

This chain's CDR3 is CASSLGLASSYNEQFF. The CDR3 nucleotides read TGTGCCAGCAGCTTGGGACTAGCGAGCTCCTACAATGAGCAGTTCTTC. This chain links TRBV7-9 with TRBJ2-1; 10 positions agree with TRBD2. The CDR3 is made up of 16 amino acids. Germline V gives CDR1 SEHNR, CDR2 FQNEAQ (reference sequence). V gave up 3 bases and J gave up 0 bases; unmatched junction bases: 2.

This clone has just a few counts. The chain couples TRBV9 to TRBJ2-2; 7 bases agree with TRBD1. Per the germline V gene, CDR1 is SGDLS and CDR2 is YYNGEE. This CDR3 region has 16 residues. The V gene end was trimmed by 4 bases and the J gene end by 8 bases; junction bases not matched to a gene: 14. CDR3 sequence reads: CASSFRSQGGAGELFF. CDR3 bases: TGTGCCAGCAGCTTCCGTTCCCAAGGGGGCGCGGGGGAGCTGTTTTTT.

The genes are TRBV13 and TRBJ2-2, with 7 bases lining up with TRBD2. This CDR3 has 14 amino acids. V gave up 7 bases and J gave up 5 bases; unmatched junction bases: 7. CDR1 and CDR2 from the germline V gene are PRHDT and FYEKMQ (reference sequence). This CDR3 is CASTPQGGTGELFF. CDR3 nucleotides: TGTGCCAGCACCCCCCAGGGAGGGACCGGGGAGCTGTTTTTT.

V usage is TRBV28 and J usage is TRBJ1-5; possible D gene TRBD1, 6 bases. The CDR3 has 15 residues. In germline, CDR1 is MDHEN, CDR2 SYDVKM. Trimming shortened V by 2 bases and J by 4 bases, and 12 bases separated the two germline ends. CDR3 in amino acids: CASSLEGRGNQPQHF. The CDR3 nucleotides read TGTGCCAGCAGTTTAGAGGGCAGGGGAAATCAGCCCCAGCATTTT.

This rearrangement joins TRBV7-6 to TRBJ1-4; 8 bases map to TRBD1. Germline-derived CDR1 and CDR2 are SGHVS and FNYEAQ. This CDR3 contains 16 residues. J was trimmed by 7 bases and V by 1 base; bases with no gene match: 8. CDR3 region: CASSLGQGAHGEKLFF. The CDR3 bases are TGTGCCAGCAGCTTAGGGCAGGGGGCGCATGGTGAAAAACTGTTTTTT.

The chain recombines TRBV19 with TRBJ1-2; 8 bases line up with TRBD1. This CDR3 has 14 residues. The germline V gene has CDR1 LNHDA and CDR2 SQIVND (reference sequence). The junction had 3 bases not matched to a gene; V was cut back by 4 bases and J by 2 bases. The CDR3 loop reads CASSTGQGNYGYTF. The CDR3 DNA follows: TGTGCCAGTAGTACTGGACAGGGAAACTATGGCTACACCTTC.

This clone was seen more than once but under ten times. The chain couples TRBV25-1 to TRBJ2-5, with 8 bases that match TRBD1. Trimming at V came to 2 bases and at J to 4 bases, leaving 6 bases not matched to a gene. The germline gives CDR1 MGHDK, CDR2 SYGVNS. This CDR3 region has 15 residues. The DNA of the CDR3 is TGTGCCAGCAGTGAAGCTCGGACAGGGCGAGAGACCCAGTACTTC. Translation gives CASSEARTGRETQYF.

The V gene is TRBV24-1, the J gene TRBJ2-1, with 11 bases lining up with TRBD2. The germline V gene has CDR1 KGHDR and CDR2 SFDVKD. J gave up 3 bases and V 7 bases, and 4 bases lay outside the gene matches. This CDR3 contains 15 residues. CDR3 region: CATSEGTSGYNEQFF. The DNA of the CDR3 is TGTGCCACCAGCGAAGGGACTAGCGGCTACAATGAGCAGTTCTTC.

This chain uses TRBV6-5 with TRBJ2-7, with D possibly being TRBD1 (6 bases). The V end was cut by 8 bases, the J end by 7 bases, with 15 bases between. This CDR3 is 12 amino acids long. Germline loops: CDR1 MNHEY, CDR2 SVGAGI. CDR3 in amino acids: CASQGLLREQYF. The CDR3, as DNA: TGTGCCAGCCAGGGGCTACTTCGAGAGCAGTACTTC.

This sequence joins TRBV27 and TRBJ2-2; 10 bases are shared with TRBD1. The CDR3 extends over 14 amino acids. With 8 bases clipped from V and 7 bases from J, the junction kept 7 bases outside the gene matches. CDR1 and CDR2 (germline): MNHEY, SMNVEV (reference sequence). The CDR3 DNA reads TGTGCCAGCGTTAAAGGACAGGGGGTCGGGGAGCTGTTTTTT. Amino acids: CASVKGQGVGELFF.

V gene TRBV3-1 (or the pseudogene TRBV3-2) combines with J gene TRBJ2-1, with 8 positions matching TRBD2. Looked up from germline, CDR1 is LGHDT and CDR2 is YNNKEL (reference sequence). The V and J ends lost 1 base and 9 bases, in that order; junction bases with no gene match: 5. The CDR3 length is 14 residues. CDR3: CASSQVAGPSEQFF. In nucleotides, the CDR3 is TGTGCCAGCAGCCAAGTAGCGGGGCCCAGTGAGCAGTTCTTC.

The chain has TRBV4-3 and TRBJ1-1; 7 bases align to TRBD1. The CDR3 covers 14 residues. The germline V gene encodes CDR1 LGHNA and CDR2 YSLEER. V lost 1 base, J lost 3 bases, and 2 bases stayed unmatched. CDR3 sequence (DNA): TGCGCCAGCAGCCAAGCCGGGACAGACACTGAAGCTTTCTTT. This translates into CASSQAGTDTEAFF.

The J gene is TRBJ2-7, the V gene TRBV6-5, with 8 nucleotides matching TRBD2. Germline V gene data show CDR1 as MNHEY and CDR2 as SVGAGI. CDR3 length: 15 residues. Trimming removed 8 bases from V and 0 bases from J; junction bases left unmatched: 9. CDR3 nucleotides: TGTGCCAGCCGCTTCACTAGCGGAATCTCCTACGAGCAGTACTTC. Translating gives CASRFTSGISYEQYF.

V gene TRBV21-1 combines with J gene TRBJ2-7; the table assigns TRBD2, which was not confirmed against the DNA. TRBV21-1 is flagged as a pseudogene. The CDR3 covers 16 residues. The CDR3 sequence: CASSRRNRDCAYEQYF. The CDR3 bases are TGTGCCAGCAGCCGAAGGAATCGGGACTGCGCCTACGAGCAGTACTTC.